These T cell receptor beta chains were read from a single sample in a study of CD8 T cells in Susac syndrome. MiXCR, applied by TCRdb to the immunoSEQ multiplex PCR reads, yields one record per CDR3 protein. There are 120,000 to 150,000 distinct CDR3 sequences in the sample; 95% occur only once, and 0.075% to 0.09% lies in the top ten. The sequenced sample consisted of CD4+ T cells from PBMCs. These receptors were taken from a human donor with Susac syndrome. The CDR3 runs from the conserved cysteine through the conserved F or W. A D gene is named only where the DNA matches it firmly. Expanded clones are given a class, and other clones once, few, many or no size at all.

j_call: TRBJ2-7; clone_size: .; v_call: TRBV3-1; d_call: TRBD2; cdr3_aa: CASSPASGRSYEQYF; cdr3_nt: TGTGCCAGCAGCCCAGCTAGCGGGAGATCCTACGAGCAGTACTTC
j_call: TRBJ2-2; clone_size: .; v_call: TRBV5-4; d_call: TRBD1; cdr3_aa: CASSTETGFTGELFF; cdr3_nt: TGTGCCAGCAGCACTGAGACAGGGTTCACCGGGGAGCTGTTTTTT
j_call: TRBJ1-2; clone_size: .; v_call: TRBV20-1; d_call: .; cdr3_aa: CSAWDSNYGYTF; cdr3_nt: TGCAGTGCTTGGGATTCCAACTATGGCTACACCTTC
j_call: TRBJ2-3; clone_size: once; v_call: TRBV18; d_call: .; cdr3_aa: CASSDSSDTQYF; cdr3_nt: TGTGCCAGCTCAGACTCTTCAGATACGCAGTATTTT
j_call: TRBJ2-7; clone_size: .; v_call: TRBV29-1; d_call: TRBD1; cdr3_aa: CSVLLPGTGVSEQYF; cdr3_nt: TGCAGCGTTCTCCTCCCCGGGACAGGGGTTAGTGAGCAGTACTTC
j_call: TRBJ1-2; clone_size: .; v_call: TRBV9; d_call: .; cdr3_aa: CASSVNEIPSPYGYTF; cdr3_nt: TGTGCCAGCAGCGTTAACGAGATACCGTCGCCCTATGGCTACACCTTC
j_call: TRBJ1-5; clone_size: .; v_call: TRBV20-1; d_call: .; cdr3_aa: CSAFPSDKINQPQHF; cdr3_nt: TGCAGTGCTTTCCCCTCTGACAAAATCAATCAGCCCCAGCATTTT
j_call: TRBJ2-1; clone_size: .; v_call: TRBV15; d_call: .; cdr3_aa: CATSRDLEGWNEQFF; cdr3_nt: TGTGCCACCAGCAGAGATTTGGAGGGGTGGAATGAGCAGTTCTTC
j_call: TRBJ2-5; clone_size: .; v_call: TRBV7-2; d_call: .; cdr3_aa: CASSHLGGTQYF; cdr3_nt: TGTGCCAGCAGCCACCTTGGCGGGACCCAGTACTTC
j_call: TRBJ2-1; clone_size: .; v_call: TRBV3-1; d_call: TRBD1; cdr3_aa: CASSHLSGTGSYNEQFF; cdr3_nt: TGTGCCAGCAGCCATTTATCCGGGACAGGGTCGTACAATGAGCAGTTCTTC
j_call: TRBJ2-7; clone_size: .; v_call: TRBV29-1; d_call: .; cdr3_aa: CSVQGTYEQYF; cdr3_nt: TGCAGCGTCCAGGGTACCTACGAGCAGTACTTC
j_call: TRBJ1-2; clone_size: .; v_call: TRBV28; d_call: TRBD1; cdr3_aa: CASSLRTGSTPNYGYTF; cdr3_nt: TGTGCCAGCAGTCTTAGGACAGGGTCCACTCCTAACTATGGCTACACCTTC
j_call: TRBJ2-1; clone_size: .; v_call: TRBV12-3/TRBV12-4; d_call: TRBD2; cdr3_aa: CASGSGRYNEQFF; cdr3_nt: TGTGCCAGCGGGAGCGGGAGATACAATGAGCAGTTCTTC
j_call: TRBJ2-7; clone_size: .; v_call: TRBV14; d_call: TRBD1; cdr3_aa: CASSRMGQGSVYEQYF; cdr3_nt: TGTGCCAGCAGCCGGATGGGACAGGGATCCGTCTACGAGCAGTACTTC
j_call: TRBJ2-1; clone_size: .; v_call: TRBV4-2; d_call: .; cdr3_aa: CASSQASIGGYNEQFF; cdr3_nt: TGTGCCAGCAGCCAAGCGTCGATCGGGGGCTACAATGAGCAGTTCTTC
j_call: TRBJ2-3; clone_size: .; v_call: TRBV28; d_call: .; cdr3_aa: CASLTLGGSSTDTQYF; cdr3_nt: TGTGCCAGCCTTACCCTTGGGGGGTCTAGCACAGATACGCAGTATTTT
j_call: TRBJ2-3; clone_size: .; v_call: TRBV6-4; d_call: TRBD2; cdr3_aa: CASSALAGGTQYF; cdr3_nt: TGTGCCAGCAGTGCGCTAGCGGGAGGTACGCAGTATTTT
j_call: TRBJ1-1; clone_size: once; v_call: TRBV29-1; d_call: TRBD1; cdr3_aa: CSALERRQGYTEAFF; cdr3_nt: TGCAGCGCACTCGAAAGGAGACAGGGGTACACTGAAGCTTTCTTT
j_call: TRBJ1-4; clone_size: .; v_call: TRBV6-5; d_call: TRBD1; cdr3_aa: CASTTGVGKLFF; cdr3_nt: TGTGCCAGCACGACAGGGGTAGGAAAACTGTTTTTT
j_call: TRBJ1-4; clone_size: .; v_call: TRBV12-3/TRBV12-4; d_call: .; cdr3_aa: CASSHSGRNEKLFF; cdr3_nt: TGTGCCAGCAGCCACTCAGGGAGAAATGAAAAACTGTTTTTT
j_call: TRBJ1-2; clone_size: .; v_call: TRBV6-4; d_call: TRBD1; cdr3_aa: CATRGTYGYTF; cdr3_nt: TGTGCCACCAGGGGGACCTATGGCTACACCTTC
j_call: TRBJ2-6; clone_size: .; v_call: TRBV15; d_call: .; cdr3_aa: CATSPTGSGANVLTF; cdr3_nt: TGTGCCACCAGCCCCACAGGGTCTGGGGCCAACGTCCTGACTTTC
j_call: TRBJ1-1; clone_size: .; v_call: TRBV5-1; d_call: .; cdr3_aa: CASSLSVLNTEAFF; cdr3_nt: TGCGCCAGCAGCCTCTCAGTGCTGAACACTGAAGCTTTCTTT
j_call: TRBJ1-2; clone_size: .; v_call: TRBV3-1; d_call: TRBD1; cdr3_aa: CASSRQGISGYTF; cdr3_nt: TGTGCCAGCAGCCGACAGGGGATCTCTGGCTACACCTTC
j_call: TRBJ2-1; clone_size: once; v_call: TRBV12-3/TRBV12-4; d_call: TRBD1; cdr3_aa: CASSFRQGVNEQFF; cdr3_nt: TGTGCCAGCAGTTTTAGACAGGGAGTCAATGAGCAGTTCTTC
j_call: TRBJ1-2; clone_size: .; v_call: TRBV13; d_call: .; cdr3_aa: CASSLNRNYGYTF; cdr3_nt: TGTGCCAGCAGCTTAAACCGAAACTATGGCTACACCTTC
j_call: TRBJ2-5; clone_size: .; v_call: TRBV18; d_call: .; cdr3_aa: CASSPVEIQETQYF; cdr3_nt: TGTGCCAGCTCACCAGTAGAAATCCAAGAGACCCAGTACTTC
j_call: TRBJ2-2; clone_size: .; v_call: TRBV7-9; d_call: TRBD1; cdr3_aa: CASSPDRGRTGELFF; cdr3_nt: TGTGCCAGCAGCCCCGACAGGGGGAGGACCGGGGAGCTGTTTTTT
j_call: TRBJ1-6; clone_size: once; v_call: TRBV9; d_call: .; cdr3_aa: CASSVAGGDSPLHF; cdr3_nt: TGTGCCAGCAGCGTAGCGGGGGGCGATTCACCCCTCCACTTT
j_call: TRBJ2-5; clone_size: .; v_call: TRBV4-1; d_call: .; cdr3_aa: CASSQDRTGGETQYF; cdr3_nt: TGCGCCAGCAGCCAAGATCGGACAGGAGGGGAGACCCAGTACTTC
j_call: TRBJ2-2; clone_size: .; v_call: TRBV9; d_call: TRBD1; cdr3_aa: CASSVGDRSTGELFF; cdr3_nt: TGTGCCAGCAGCGTAGGGGACAGAAGCACCGGGGAGCTGTTTTTT
j_call: TRBJ2-7; clone_size: .; v_call: TRBV6-5; d_call: .; cdr3_aa: CASSSDVAYEQYF; cdr3_nt: TGTGCCAGCAGTTCCGACGTAGCCTACGAGCAGTACTTC
j_call: TRBJ1-4; clone_size: .; v_call: TRBV20-1; d_call: .; cdr3_aa: CSAREGQGHGKLFF; cdr3_nt: TGCAGTGCTAGAGAGGGGCAGGGGCATGGAAAACTGTTTTTT
j_call: TRBJ2-1; clone_size: .; v_call: TRBV29-1; d_call: TRBD2; cdr3_aa: CSVEDLGRENNEQFF; cdr3_nt: TGCAGCGTTGAAGATTTAGGGCGGGAGAACAATGAGCAGTTCTTC
j_call: TRBJ2-3; clone_size: .; v_call: TRBV9; d_call: .; cdr3_aa: CASSPGAVDTQYF; cdr3_nt: TGTGCCAGCAGTCCGGGAGCTGTAGATACGCAGTATTTT
j_call: TRBJ1-5; clone_size: .; v_call: TRBV20-1; d_call: TRBD1; cdr3_aa: CSARDTVWVRGINQPQHF; cdr3_nt: TGCAGTGCTAGAGATACCGTTTGGGTCAGGGGGATCAATCAGCCCCAGCATTTT
j_call: TRBJ2-7; clone_size: .; v_call: TRBV29-1; d_call: TRBD2; cdr3_aa: CSVGGLAGNSYEQYF; cdr3_nt: TGCAGCGTTGGGGGACTAGCGGGGAACTCCTACGAGCAGTACTTC
j_call: TRBJ2-7; clone_size: .; v_call: TRBV14; d_call: .; cdr3_aa: CASSRSGEQYF; cdr3_nt: TGTGCCAGCAGCCGGAGTGGCGAGCAGTACTTC
j_call: TRBJ2-3; clone_size: .; v_call: TRBV4-1; d_call: TRBD2; cdr3_aa: CASMFTLADTDTQYF; cdr3_nt: TGCGCCAGCATGTTCACGCTAGCGGACACAGATACGCAGTATTTT
j_call: TRBJ2-7; clone_size: .; v_call: TRBV12-3/TRBV12-4; d_call: .; cdr3_aa: CASKSAFSEQYF; cdr3_nt: TGTGCCAGCAAGTCGGCCTTTAGCGAGCAGTACTTC
j_call: TRBJ2-1; clone_size: .; v_call: TRBV12-3/TRBV12-4; d_call: .; cdr3_aa: CASSPPGSNEQFF; cdr3_nt: TGTGCCAGCAGTCCCCCAGGCAGCAATGAGCAGTTCTTC
j_call: TRBJ1-1; clone_size: .; v_call: TRBV29-1; d_call: TRBD1; cdr3_aa: CSVTGQGATEAFF; cdr3_nt: TGCAGCGTGACGGGACAGGGGGCCACTGAAGCTTTCTTT
j_call: TRBJ2-3; clone_size: .; v_call: TRBV7-2; d_call: TRBD2; cdr3_aa: CASSAGLVGTDTQYF; cdr3_nt: TGTGCCAGCAGCGCGGGACTAGTCGGCACAGATACGCAGTATTTT
j_call: TRBJ2-7; clone_size: .; v_call: TRBV10-3; d_call: TRBD1; cdr3_aa: CAIGPGQSTYEQYF; cdr3_nt: TGTGCCATCGGGCCGGGACAGTCAACCTACGAGCAGTACTTC
j_call: TRBJ2-3; clone_size: .; v_call: TRBV20-1; d_call: TRBD2; cdr3_aa: CRGLAGLADTQYF; cdr3_nt: TGCAGGGGACTAGCGGGACTCGCAGATACGCAGTATTTT
j_call: TRBJ2-5; clone_size: .; v_call: TRBV23-1; d_call: TRBD1; cdr3_aa: CASCRTGSFCKETQYF; cdr3_nt: TGCGCCAGCTGCCGGACAGGTTCGTTCTGTAAAGAGACCCAGTACTTC
j_call: TRBJ2-2; clone_size: .; v_call: TRBV7-3; d_call: .; cdr3_aa: CASRKAGAANTGELFF; cdr3_nt: TGTGCCAGCCGCAAGGCCGGGGCGGCGAACACCGGGGAGCTGTTTTTT
j_call: TRBJ2-1; clone_size: .; v_call: TRBV7-2; d_call: TRBD1; cdr3_aa: CASSHRQGAHNEQFF; cdr3_nt: TGTGCCAGCAGCCATCGACAGGGGGCCCACAATGAGCAGTTCTTC
j_call: TRBJ2-1; clone_size: .; v_call: TRBV4-1; d_call: .; cdr3_aa: CASSRVGVSYNEQFF; cdr3_nt: TGCGCCAGCAGCCGAGTGGGGGTCTCCTACAATGAGCAGTTCTTC
j_call: TRBJ1-5; clone_size: .; v_call: TRBV5-4; d_call: TRBD1; cdr3_aa: CASSQQGSGQPQHF; cdr3_nt: TGTGCCAGCAGCCAACAGGGGAGCGGGCAGCCCCAGCATTTT
j_call: TRBJ1-1; clone_size: .; v_call: TRBV29-1; d_call: .; cdr3_aa: CSVSRDGTNTEAFF; cdr3_nt: TGCAGCGTTTCACGTGACGGAACGAACACTGAAGCTTTCTTT
j_call: TRBJ2-3; clone_size: .; v_call: TRBV5-1; d_call: .; cdr3_aa: CASLGGLSTDTQYF; cdr3_nt: TGCGCCAGCCTCGGGGGGCTGTCAACAGATACGCAGTATTTT
j_call: TRBJ1-6; clone_size: .; v_call: TRBV5-4; d_call: .; cdr3_aa: CASSLAKGSNSPLHF; cdr3_nt: TGTGCCAGCAGCTTGGCCAAGGGCTCCAATTCACCCCTCCACTTT